One sample yielded the 18 T cell receptor beta chains listed below, sequenced in a study of siplizumab effects on memory and regulatory T cells. TCRdb's copy holds only in-frame clones and misses some; the assay was immunoSEQ multiplex PCR. Seen here are over 100,000 clones, approximately 90% observed once, and the top ten hold about 1.1%. Sequencing was performed on CD4+ T cells sorted from blood. These receptor sequences come from a human donor in good health.

The CDR3 nucleotides are TGTGCCAGCAGCCTCTCGAGTGGAACTGAAGCTTTCTTT. Protein product: CASSLSSGTEAFF. V and J are TRBV7-6 and TRBJ1-1; no firm D call. The germline gives CDR1 SGHVS, CDR2 FNYEAQ. The CDR3 sequence is 13 residues long. V was shortened by 5 bases and J by 5 bases, with 12 bases between the two germline ends.

V gene TRBV2 combines with J gene TRBJ1-2; D is perhaps TRBD1 (6 bases). This CDR3 region has 11 residues. V lost 5 bases and J 9 bases, leaving 10 bases between the germline ends. Germline lookup yields CDR1 SNHLY and CDR2 FYNNEI. DNA of the CDR3: TGTGCCAGCAGTTGGCAGGGGAGCTACACCTTC. It specifies CASSWQGSYTF.

Note on this clone: Distinct nucleotide sequences in the sample also encode this CDR3. The genes are TRBV28 and TRBJ2-7; perhaps TRBD2 as D (5 bases). This CDR3 region has 16 residues. CDR1 MDHEN and CDR2 SYDVKM come from the germline V gene. The V end was cut by 3 bases, the J end by 0 bases, with 15 bases between. The CDR3 sequence is CASSLSPAVSSYEQYF. CDR3 nucleotides: TGTGCCAGCAGTTTGAGTCCAGCGGTGAGCTCCTACGAGCAGTACTTC.

The rearrangement links TRBV7-2 to TRBJ2-5; TRBD2 matches at 8 bases. V lost 7 bases to trimming and J lost 4 bases; unmatched junction nucleotides: 14. This CDR3 is 16 amino acids long. CDR1 is SGHTA and CDR2 is FQGNSA in the germline V gene. CDR3 in DNA: TGTGCCAGCACCCCTCCATTGGGGCTAGCGGGAGAGACCCAGTACTTC. Translated: CASTPPLGLAGETQYF.

The CDR3 here is CASSLRPETYEQYF. The CDR3 bases are TGCGCCAGCAGCCTCCGGCCAGAAACCTACGAGCAGTACTTC. The chain uses TRBV4-1 and TRBJ2-7; D gene uncertain. CDR1 and CDR2 from the germline V gene are MGHRA and YSYEKL. This CDR3 is 14 amino acids long. The V gene lost 4 bases and the J gene lost 2 bases, with 12 bases spanning the gap.

V is TRBV18 and J is TRBJ2-3; 8 nucleotides agree with TRBD1. The CDR3 extends over 15 amino acids. CDR1 is KGHSH, CDR2 LQKENI, per germline. Trimming cost V 3 bases and J 4 bases; bases outside gene matches: 6. The DNA of the CDR3 is TGTGCCAGCTCACCGACAGGGGATTTATCAGATACGCAGTATTTT. Protein sequence: CASSPTGDLSDTQYF.

V and J are TRBV30 and TRBJ2-7; TRBD2 agrees at 7 bases. V gave up 8 bases and J gave up 1 base; unmatched junction bases: 8. CDR3 length: 13 amino acids. Germline V lookup: CDR1 GTSNPN, CDR2 SVGIG (reference sequence). The CDR3 coding sequence is TGTGCCCATAGCGGGCCTTTGTCCTACGAGCAGTACTTC. This gives the protein CAHSGPLSYEQYF.

The chain employs TRBV5-1 and TRBJ2-7; a possible D gene is TRBD1 (5 bases). Germline CDR1 reads SGHRS; CDR2 reads YFSETQ. V was cut by 5 bases and J by 3 bases, with 9 bases left in between. The CDR3 consists of 12 residues. DNA of the CDR3: TGCGCCAGCAGTCGCCAGGGCTACGAGCAGTACTTC. Encoded protein: CASSRQGYEQYF.

This sequence joins TRBV28 and TRBJ2-1; 11 bases are shared with TRBD2. The CDR3 consists of 15 residues. Losses at the gene ends were 6 bases for V and 6 bases for J; bases not matched to a gene: 7. Germline V gene data show CDR1 as MDHEN and CDR2 as SYDVKM. The CDR3 reads CASRPGLAESNEQFF. In DNA form, the CDR3 reads TGTGCCAGCAGACCGGGACTAGCGGAAAGCAATGAGCAGTTCTTC.

This chain uses TRBV11-2 with TRBJ1-5; TRBD1 is a possible D gene (5 bases). Germline V gene lookup returns CDR1 SGHAT and CDR2 FQNNGV. The CDR3 is made up of 14 amino acids. V lost 4 bases and J 9 bases, leaving 16 bases between the germline ends. CDR3 DNA sequence: TGTGCCAGCAGCTCCCGACTGGGGGACGGGCCCCAGCATTTT. Protein sequence: CASSSRLGDGPQHF.

The genes are TRBV19 and TRBJ1-5, with 7 bases matching TRBD1. The CDR3 loop spans 14 amino acids. V lost 9 bases to trimming and J lost 3 bases; unmatched junction nucleotides: 8. CDR1 and CDR2 from the germline V gene are LNHDA and SQIVND (reference sequence). In nucleotides, the CDR3 is TGTGCCAGCAACGATAGGGGGCTCAATCAGCCCCAGCATTTT. Its translation: CASNDRGLNQPQHF.

V usage is TRBV7-3 and J usage is TRBJ2-3; possibly TRBD1 or TRBD2 for D (5 bases each). Germline values: CDR1 SGHTA, CDR2 FQGTGA. The CDR3 is 15 residues long. The germline V and J ends were trimmed by 0 bases and 6 bases, with 13 bases remaining between them. This chain's CDR3 is CASSLTRHWGDTQYF. The CDR3 DNA is TGTGCCAGCAGCTTAACCAGGCACTGGGGGGATACGCAGTATTTT.

V gene TRBV19 combines with J gene TRBJ1-2; 7 positions match TRBD1. The V gene end was trimmed by 5 bases and the J gene end by 2 bases; junction bases not matched to a gene: 8. Germline assignment: CDR1 LNHDA and CDR2 SQIVND (reference sequence). CDR3 length: 15 amino acids. DNA of the CDR3: TGTGCCAGTAGTGTAACAGGGGCTGGGAACTATGGCTACACCTTC. Protein sequence: CASSVTGAGNYGYTF.

The genes are TRBV9 and TRBJ1-2, with D perhaps TRBD1 (5 bases). The germline V and J ends were trimmed by 4 bases and 5 bases, with 18 bases remaining between them. The CDR3 has 15 amino acids. Looked up from germline, CDR1 is SGDLS and CDR2 is YYNGEE. In nucleotides, the CDR3 is TGTGCCAGCAGCATACAGACAGACTTGCGGTATGGCTACACCTTC. Translation gives CASSIQTDLRYGYTF.

V gene TRBV10-2 combines with J gene TRBJ2-7; TRBD2 matches 7 bases. Per the germline V gene, CDR1 is WSHSY and CDR2 is SAAADI. V lost 6 bases, J lost 3 bases, and 11 bases stayed unmatched. This CDR3 spans 15 amino acids. The DNA for the CDR3 is TGCGCCAGCAGAGCCACGCGGGGGAGCCTCTACGAGCAGTACTTC. Translation gives CASRATRGSLYEQYF.

CDR3 protein: CASSPRGLAGAKSYEQYF. CDR3 nucleotides: TGTGCCAGCTCACCAAGAGGACTAGCGGGAGCCAAATCCTACGAGCAGTACTTC. The chain is built from TRBV18 and TRBJ2-7, with 13 bases lining up with TRBD2. The CDR3 is made up of 18 amino acids. V trimming: 2 bases; J trimming: 1 base; junction bases outside the gene matches: 8. In germline, CDR1 is KGHSH, CDR2 LQKENI.

The count of this clone is one. The chain uses TRBV6-5 and TRBJ1-2; D is unresolved. Germline assignment: CDR1 MNHEY and CDR2 SVGAGI. The CDR3 totals 14 residues. Trimming stripped 2 bases from V and 8 bases from J, with 15 bases between. CDR3 sequence: CASSYEGGVRGYTF. In DNA, the CDR3 is TGTGCCAGCAGTTACGAGGGCGGGGTGCGGGGCTACACCTTC.

V and J are TRBV10-1 and TRBJ2-7, with 9 bases fitting TRBD2. The CDR3 covers 16 residues. Germline CDR1 reads WNHNN; CDR2 reads SYGVQD (reference sequence). After removal of 0 bases from V and 7 bases from J, the junction contained 10 bases not matched to a gene. The CDR3 region has the DNA TGCGCCAGCAGTGAGTCGGGCGGCGGGAGGGCGAGTGAGCAGTACTTC. Translating it yields CASSESGGGRASEQYF.